These T cell receptor beta chains were read from a single sample in a study of blood T cell repertoires in COVID-19. Clones were read by immunoSEQ multiplex PCR, and TCRdb kept only the in-frame ones, dropping some. The sample includes about 74,000 clones, 75% to 80% seen only once; the top ten take 15%. The sample consisted of peripheral blood. The source of these receptors is a human donor in a cohort sampled during active COVID-19. CDR3s include the opening cysteine and the closing phenylalanine or tryptophan. Each record gives: V gene, J gene, D gene, clone size, CDR3 protein, CDR3 DNA. D genes are given only for firm matches. Size is omitted from some rows. Given values are once, few, many or a class for expanded clones.

v_gene: TRBV7-2
j_gene: TRBJ1-5
d_gene: NA
abundance: few
CDR3aa: CASHRDSNQPQHF
CDR3nt: TGTGCCAGCCACAGGGATAGCAATCAGCCCCAGCATTTT

v_gene: TRBV2
j_gene: TRBJ2-7
d_gene: NA
abundance: NA
CDR3aa: CASSEGRRDF
CDR3nt: TGTGCCAGCAGTGAAGGCAGGAGGGACTTC

v_gene: TRBV5-1
j_gene: TRBJ1-1
d_gene: NA
abundance: NA
CDR3aa: CASSLGGSLNTEAFF
CDR3nt: TGCGCCAGCAGCTTGGGTGGGAGCTTGAACACTGAAGCTTTCTTT

v_gene: TRBV28
j_gene: TRBJ1-1
d_gene: NA
abundance: NA
CDR3aa: CASSPAGEFAEAFF
CDR3nt: TGTGCCAGCAGTCCCGCCGGGGAGTTCGCTGAAGCTTTCTTT

v_gene: TRBV5-1
j_gene: TRBJ2-2
d_gene: NA
abundance: once
CDR3aa: CASSLTGTTGELFF
CDR3nt: TGCGCCAGCAGCTTGACAGGAACCACCGGGGAGCTGTTTTTT

v_gene: TRBV12-3/TRBV12-4
j_gene: TRBJ2-7
d_gene: TRBD1
abundance: NA
CDR3aa: CASSIGQGYEQYF
CDR3nt: TGTGCCAGCAGTATCGGACAGGGCTACGAGCAGTACTTC

v_gene: TRBV14
j_gene: TRBJ2-2
d_gene: NA
abundance: NA
CDR3aa: CASSQDLPANTGELFF
CDR3nt: TGTGCCAGCAGCCAAGATTTGCCAGCGAACACCGGGGAGCTGTTTTTT

v_gene: TRBV18
j_gene: TRBJ1-2
d_gene: NA
abundance: once
CDR3aa: CASSPWAQATYGYTF
CDR3nt: TGTGCCAGCTCACCTTGGGCGCAGGCTACATATGGCTACACCTTC

v_gene: TRBV7-2
j_gene: TRBJ2-1
d_gene: TRBD2
abundance: NA
CDR3aa: CASSLRSGSSYNEQFF
CDR3nt: TGTGCCAGCAGCTTGAGGAGCGGGAGCTCCTACAATGAGCAGTTCTTC

v_gene: TRBV6-2/TRBV6-3
j_gene: TRBJ1-1
d_gene: TRBD1
abundance: NA
CDR3aa: CASRPTGQGGGYTEAFF
CDR3nt: TGTGCCAGCAGACCTACAGGACAGGGGGGAGGTTACACTGAAGCTTTCTTT

v_gene: TRBV5-1
j_gene: TRBJ1-1
d_gene: NA
abundance: few
CDR3aa: CASKPGDTEAFF
CDR3nt: TGCGCCAGCAAGCCGGGGGACACTGAAGCTTTCTTT

v_gene: TRBV5-1
j_gene: TRBJ2-7
d_gene: TRBD1
abundance: once
CDR3aa: CASSLTGTGLSYEQYF
CDR3nt: TGCGCCAGCAGCTTAACCGGGACAGGGCTATCCTACGAGCAGTACTTC

v_gene: TRBV6-6
j_gene: TRBJ1-5
d_gene: TRBD1
abundance: NA
CDR3aa: CASSYSMHRGDQPQHF
CDR3nt: TGTGCCAGCAGTTACTCGATGCACAGGGGGGATCAGCCCCAGCATTTT

v_gene: TRBV5-6
j_gene: TRBJ2-6
d_gene: NA
abundance: NA
CDR3aa: CASSPVTLGANVLTF
CDR3nt: TGTGCCAGCAGCCCGGTAACTCTGGGGGCCAACGTCCTGACTTTC

v_gene: TRBV6-5
j_gene: TRBJ2-7
d_gene: TRBD2
abundance: NA
CDR3aa: CASRPRLAGAYEQYF
CDR3nt: TGTGCCAGCAGACCCCGTTTAGCGGGAGCCTACGAGCAGTACTTC

v_gene: TRBV30
j_gene: TRBJ1-1
d_gene: NA
abundance: few
CDR3aa: CAWRETGSTEAFF
CDR3nt: TGTGCCTGGAGAGAAACAGGGTCCACTGAAGCTTTCTTT

v_gene: TRBV2
j_gene: TRBJ1-5
d_gene: NA
abundance: medium-sized
CDR3aa: CASNRDGQPQHF
CDR3nt: TGTGCCAGCAACCGGGATGGGCAGCCCCAGCATTTT

v_gene: TRBV29-1
j_gene: TRBJ2-1
d_gene: TRBD2
abundance: NA
CDR3aa: CSVAGIGTSGRSSYNEQFF
CDR3nt: TGCAGCGTTGCGGGTATTGGGACTAGCGGGAGGAGCTCCTACAATGAGCAGTTCTTC

v_gene: TRBV11-2
j_gene: TRBJ2-5
d_gene: TRBD1
abundance: NA
CDR3aa: CASSLGGQGAWETQYF
CDR3nt: TGTGCCAGCAGCTTAGGGGGACAGGGGGCCTGGGAGACCCAGTACTTC

v_gene: TRBV30
j_gene: TRBJ1-1
d_gene: TRBD1
abundance: NA
CDR3aa: CAWSVRPDRGPGEAFF
CDR3nt: TGTGCCTGGAGTGTAAGGCCCGACAGGGGGCCAGGGGAGGCTTTCTTT

v_gene: TRBV28
j_gene: TRBJ2-5
d_gene: TRBD1
abundance: NA
CDR3aa: CASSLPTGLKTQYF
CDR3nt: TGTGCCAGCAGTCTTCCGACAGGGCTAAAGACCCAGTACTTC

v_gene: TRBV7-9
j_gene: TRBJ1-2
d_gene: NA
abundance: NA
CDR3aa: CASSPYGVDYGYTF
CDR3nt: TGTGCCAGCAGCCCCTACGGGGTAGACTATGGCTACACCTTC

v_gene: TRBV30
j_gene: TRBJ2-1
d_gene: TRBD2
abundance: NA
CDR3aa: CAWSVFQAGGHNEQFF
CDR3nt: TGTGCCTGGAGTGTCTTCCAAGCGGGAGGACACAATGAGCAGTTCTTC